Below, 26 T cell receptor beta chains from the same sample are listed, as sequenced in a study of T cell responses to AZD1222 COVID-19 vaccine. Here immunoSEQ multiplex PCR was the method, and the copy in TCRdb shows in-frame clones only, minus some. The table records about 100,000 clones, over 90% of them present only once. The sequences come from peripheral blood, collected on day 0 of AZD1222 vaccination. The receptors here all came from an adult in good health.

This clone appeared a single time. Here the CDR3 DNA reads TGCAGTGCTAGTGGACCCCTTTGGCCCCAGCATTTT. Its translation is CSASGPLWPQHF. The chain is built from TRBV20-1 and TRBJ1-5; D unclear. Germline V lookup: CDR1 DFQATT, CDR2 SNEGSKA (reference sequence). CDR3 length: 12 amino acids. Trimming left V 3 bases short and J 9 bases short, with 12 bases between.

The chain uses TRBV28 and TRBJ2-7; D remains ambiguous. The CDR3 has 15 amino acids. The V and J ends lost 6 bases and 6 bases respectively, with 21 bases between them. The germline gives CDR1 MDHEN, CDR2 SYDVKM. DNA of the CDR3: TGTGCCAGCAGCCCGCGACCGGACCTACTTCCCGAGCAGTACTTC. It translates to CASSPRPDLLPEQYF.

As DNA, the CDR3 is TGCGCCAGCAGCCCGCCCCCTGACGGGAATCAGCCCCAGCATTTT. This translates into CASSPPPDGNQPQHF. The gene calls are TRBV5-1 and TRBJ1-5; no definite D call. The CDR3 loop spans 15 amino acids. Germline V gene lookup returns CDR1 SGHRS and CDR2 YFSETQ. Trimming pared 4 bases from V and 4 bases from J, leaving 15 bases between.

This chain connects TRBV29-1 to TRBJ2-3, with 12 nucleotides matching TRBD2. CDR1 is SQVTM and CDR2 is ANQGSEA in the germline V gene. CDR3 length equals 14 residues. V was pared by 8 bases and J by 0 bases, with 3 bases of the junction left unmatched. CDR3 in amino acids: CSSGTSGSTDTQYF. DNA of the CDR3: TGCAGCTCAGGGACTAGCGGGAGCACAGATACGCAGTATTTT.

This rearrangement joins TRBV6-5 to TRBJ2-7; D is undetermined. This CDR3 has 13 residues. Germline V gene sequence: CDR1 MNHEY, CDR2 SVGAGI. V was pared by 6 bases and J by 2 bases, with 11 bases between. Written as DNA, the CDR3 is TGTGCCAGCAGCCCACACGCCCCCTACGAGCAGTACTTC. As protein: CASSPHAPYEQYF.

V usage is TRBV2 and J usage is TRBJ2-3; TRBD2 matches 11 bases. Per the germline V gene, CDR1 is SNHLY and CDR2 is FYNNEI. V was clipped by 8 bases and J by 6 bases; unmatched bases: 7. This CDR3 contains 14 residues. The CDR3 sequence is CASRLAGGADTQYF. The CDR3 DNA is TGTGCCAGCCGGCTAGCGGGAGGCGCGGATACGCAGTATTTT.

The chain joins TRBV9 to TRBJ2-2, with 7 bases matching TRBD1. The length of the CDR3 is 15 residues. V lost 2 bases to trimming and J lost 3 bases; unmatched junction nucleotides: 4. The germline V gene encodes CDR1 SGDLS and CDR2 YYNGEE. The CDR3 region has the DNA TGTGCCAGCAGCGTCGGACAGGACTACACCGGGGAGCTGTTTTTT. It yields the protein CASSVGQDYTGELFF. The whole variable domain, remainder taken from reference TRBV9 and TRBJ2-2, is DSGVTQTPKHLITATGQRVTLRCSPRSGDLSVYWYQQSLDQGLQFLIQYYNGEERAKGNILERFSAQQFPDLHSELNLSSLELGDSALYFCASSVGQDYTGELFFGEGSRLTVL.

A note on this clone: At one end, the junction sequence differs from germline, possibly due to a read error. The chain couples TRBV28 to TRBJ1-2, with 10 bases matching TRBD1. Germline CDR1 is MDHEN and CDR2 is SYDVKM. CDR3 length: 15 amino acids. Here the CDR3 reads CAISQFDRGRFGYTF. The CDR3 bases are TGTGCCATCAGTCAGTTCGACAGGGGGCGTTTTGGCTACACCTTC.

This clone came up a few times. The gene calls are TRBV7-9 and TRBJ2-5; D not resolved. This CDR3 contains 13 residues. Trimming shortened V by 5 bases and J by 2 bases, and 9 bases separated the two germline ends. CDR1 is SEHNR, CDR2 FQNEAQ, per germline (reference sequence). The CDR3 bases are TGTGCCAGCAGCCTATCACGGCAAGAGACCCAGTACTTC. It yields the protein CASSLSRQETQYF. Full variable domain (missing parts from reference TRBV7-9 and TRBJ2-5): DTGVSQNPRHKITKRGQNVTFRCDPISEHNRLYWYRQTLGQGPEFLTYFQNEAQLEKSRLLSDRFSAERPKGSFSTLEIQRTEQGDSAMYLCASSLSRQETQYFGPGTRLLVL.

The chain has TRBV18 and TRBJ2-1; TRBD1 is a possible D gene (5 bases). V was clipped by 3 bases and J by 9 bases, with 12 bases between them. The CDR3 has 13 residues. Germline V CDR1 and CDR2: KGHSH, LQKENI. The CDR3 DNA is TGTGCCAGCTCACCTTTAGGACATAGTGAGCAGTTCTTC. This encodes CASSPLGHSEQFF.

This clone showed up just once. V is TRBV2 and J is TRBJ2-7; D remains unclear. V lost 4 bases and J lost 3, with 10 bases in between. The CDR3 runs 13 residues. Germline V gene data show CDR1 as SNHLY and CDR2 as FYNNEI. The CDR3 bases are TGTGCCAGCAGTGGACTTGAGTTCTACGAGCAGTACTTC. Translation gives CASSGLEFYEQYF.

The chain links TRBV4-1 to TRBJ1-1; no firm D call. The length of the CDR3 is 13 residues. Trimming removed 1 base at V and 1 base at J, with 4 bases between. Germline-derived CDR1 and CDR2 are MGHRA and YSYEKL. CDR3 amino acids: CASSQVKNTEAFF. The CDR3 bases are TGCGCCAGCAGCCAAGTCAAGAACACTGAAGCTTTCTTT.

The chain recombines TRBV2 with TRBJ2-1, with D perhaps given as TRBD1 or TRBD2 (5 bases each). Trimming removed 8 bases at V and 8 bases at J, with 19 bases between. CDR1 SNHLY and CDR2 FYNNEI come from the germline V gene. The CDR3 is 14 residues long. This chain's CDR3 is CASYEGRYFDEQFF. The CDR3 DNA reads as TGTGCCAGCTATGAGGGGCGGTATTTCGATGAGCAGTTCTTC. The full variable domain, in which reference TRBV2 and TRBJ2-1 provide the parts outside the CDR3, is EPEVTQTPSHQVTQMGQEVILRCVPISNHLYFYWYRQILGQKVEFLVSFYNNEISEKSEIFDDQFSVERPDGSNFTLKIRSTKLEDSAMYFCASYEGRYFDEQFFGPGTRLTVL.

The chain joins TRBV5-1 to TRBJ1-1; 7 bases fit TRBD1. Germline trimming cut 6 bases from V and 4 bases from J; bases unmatched to any gene: 6. There are 13 residues in the CDR3. Germline values: CDR1 SGHRS, CDR2 YFSETQ. CDR3 DNA: TGCGCCAGCACGACAGGGTCGGGCACTGAAGCTTTCTTT. Its translation is CASTTGSGTEAFF.

This chain uses TRBV2 with TRBJ2-2, with 7 bases fitting TRBD1. The CDR3 totals 14 residues. Trimming cost V 8 bases and J 4 bases; bases outside gene matches: 7. Germline V gene data show CDR1 as SNHLY and CDR2 as FYNNEI. CDR3 amino acids: CASVRDRPTGELFF. The CDR3 bases are TGTGCCAGCGTAAGGGACAGACCCACCGGGGAGCTGTTTTTT. The entire variable domain, with the rest obtained from reference TRBV2 and TRBJ2-2, is as follows: EPEVTQTPSHQVTQMGQEVILRCVPISNHLYFYWYRQILGQKVEFLVSFYNNEISEKSEIFDDQFSVERPDGSNFTLKIRSTKLEDSAMYFCASVRDRPTGELFFGEGSRLTVL.

The chain has TRBV7-3 and TRBJ2-3; 7 nucleotides align to TRBD2. V shed 6 bases and J 0 bases; nucleotides not matched to a gene: 3. This CDR3 is built from 14 residues. The germline gives CDR1 SGHTA, CDR2 FQGTGA. The CDR3 reads CASSLSGSTDTQYF. CDR3 sequence (DNA): TGTGCCAGCAGTCTTAGCGGGAGCACAGATACGCAGTATTTT.

The chain employs TRBV6-5 and TRBJ2-6; D call uncertain. CDR1 MNHEY and CDR2 SVGAGI come from the germline V gene. V lost 6 bases, J lost 4 bases, and 10 bases lay in between. CDR3 length: 14 residues. CDR3 loop: CASRRVGGANVLTF. The CDR3 DNA sequence: TGTGCCAGCAGACGGGTCGGCGGGGCCAACGTCCTGACTTTC.

The chain combines TRBV6-5 with TRBJ1-6; the D is unclear. Germline V gene sequence: CDR1 MNHEY, CDR2 SVGAGI. Between the trimmed V and J ends, which lost 4 bases and 7 bases, there was a span of 8 bases. The CDR3 has 13 residues. CDR3 amino acids: CASSSSWNSPLHF. In DNA form, the CDR3 reads TGTGCCAGCAGTTCCAGCTGGAATTCACCCCTCCACTTT.

The chain joins TRBV29-1 to TRBJ2-3; tentatively, D is TRBD2 (5 bases). Between the trimmed V and J ends, which lost 3 bases and 2 bases, there was a span of 18 bases. Germline V gene sequence: CDR1 SQVTM, CDR2 ANQGSEA. There are 16 residues in the CDR3. The CDR3 DNA reads as TGCAGCGTTGACTGGCCCCACGGACTGGCCACAGATACGCAGTATTTT. Encoded protein: CSVDWPHGLATDTQYF.

This clone appeared a single time. The genes are TRBV18 and TRBJ2-1; TRBD2 matches at 11 bases. This CDR3 is built from 15 residues. Trimming at V came to 3 bases and at J to 5 bases, leaving 3 bases not matched to a gene. The germline V gene has CDR1 KGHSH and CDR2 LQKENI. In DNA, the CDR3 is TGTGCCAGCTCACCTGGTAGCGGGAGGGACAATGAGCAGTTCTTC. It encodes CASSPGSGRDNEQFF.

The J gene is TRBJ2-7, the V gene TRBV2; D ambiguous. V was clipped by 6 bases and J by 3 bases, with 15 bases between them. The CDR3 runs 14 residues. Germline V gene data show CDR1 as SNHLY and CDR2 as FYNNEI. The CDR3 region has the DNA TGTGCCAGCAGCGACCCCTCCCGATACTACGAGCAGTACTTC. This translates into CASSDPSRYYEQYF.

This sequence joins TRBV6-2 or TRBV6-3 and TRBJ2-3; the D gene is possibly TRBD2 (5 bases). V shed 4 bases and J shed 3 bases, with 8 bases lying between them. Germline loops: CDR1 MNHEY, CDR2 SVGEGT. There are 13 residues in the CDR3. The CDR3 here is CASSFGMTDTQYF. In DNA form, the CDR3 reads TGTGCCAGCAGTTTCGGGATGACAGATACGCAGTATTTT.

The gene calls are TRBV30 and TRBJ2-7; D may be TRBD1 (6 bases). V lost 2 bases to trimming and J lost 7 bases, with 9 bases between them. The CDR3 contains 11 residues. Germline values: CDR1 GTSNPN, CDR2 SVGIG (reference sequence). The CDR3 region has the DNA TGTGCCTGGAGTATAGGGGGTGAGCAGTACTTC. Its translation is CAWSIGGEQYF.

V and J are TRBV30 and TRBJ1-2, with TRBD1 as a possible D gene (6 bases). CDR3 length: 16 residues. Germline V gives CDR1 GTSNPN, CDR2 SVGIG (reference sequence). Trimming pared 3 bases from V and 7 bases from J, leaving 24 bases between. CDR3 nucleotides: TGTGCCTGGAGGAAGCGGATTACAGAGGGGGGTGGTGGCTACACCTTC. Protein sequence: CAWRKRITEGGGGYTF.

The genes are TRBV29-1 and TRBJ1-1, with D tentatively TRBD1 (5 bases). Germline CDR1 reads SQVTM; CDR2 reads ANQGSEA. The CDR3 spans 12 residues. V lost 6 bases and J lost 8, with 16 bases in between. CDR3 protein: CSVIAGTSEAFF. The DNA of the CDR3 is TGCAGCGTCATTGCCGGGACTTCCGAAGCTTTCTTT.

The chain is built from TRBV27 and TRBJ1-2; 9 bases align to TRBD1. The CDR3 covers 13 residues. Looked up from germline, CDR1 is MNHEY and CDR2 is SMNVEV (reference sequence). Unmatched junction bases numbered 6, after V lost 5 bases and J lost 8 bases. The CDR3 loop reads CASSRGQGRGYTF. In DNA, the CDR3 is TGTGCCAGCAGTCGTGGACAGGGGAGAGGCTACACCTTC.